This TCR beta chain was identified during a study of CD8+ T cells in alopecia areata (dated by TCRdb to the late 2010s). For the study in its entirety: The treated patients took part in an open-label pilot trial in which moderate-to-severe alopecia areata was treated with oral tofacitinib at 5 to 10 mg twice daily. Patients received tofacitinib for 6 to 18 months and were then followed off drug for 6 months to check for delayed response and recurrence. The SALT score, which quantifies the percentage of affected scalp surface area, was used to measure disease severity in treated patients. High-throughput TCRbeta sequencing was used to examine T cell clonal expansion in alopecia areata in both the C3H/HeJ mouse model and human patients. Scalp tissue and sorted CD4+ and CD8+ peripheral blood T cells from patchy and totalis/universalis alopecia areata patients and from healthy controls were covered by human TCRbeta sequencing. Tofacitinib-treated patients had biopsies at baseline and at 4 and 24 weeks of treatment, with a later scalp biopsy in several patients. Clonality in the scalp was compared among normal scalp (n=4), patchy alopecia areata scalp (n=8), and alopecia totalis/universalis scalp (n=8). The RNA source kit depended on sample type: the PAXgene miRNA kit for fixed scalp, the miRNeasy kit for PBMCs, and the RNeasy kit for mouse skin. TCRbeta CDR3 regions were amplified by immunoSEQ multiplex PCR using 35 Vbeta forward and 13 Jbeta reverse primers. The study at large found these results: Many expanded lesional clones were found to persist in scalp and blood during tofacitinib treatment, and relapse after treatment cessation may be partly explained by this persistence. Shared TCR sequences between patients were less evident than in mice, which may be partly attributable to HLA diversity in the patient population. Scalp clonality and the number of expanded CD8+ clones among the top 100 scalp clones were significantly decreased by tofacitinib. Unlike mouse skin, where gammadelta T cells dominate, normal human skin contains resident alphabeta T cells that get sequenced too, which complicates analysis of the scalp TCR repertoire. Compared with normal scalp, lesional scalp, particularly in alopecia totalis/universalis, had higher clonality and more expanded CD8+ clones, which suggests antigenic drive. Because the treated cohort was small and had just a single nonresponder, larger studies are needed to establish links between baseline CD8+ expansion and response.

Concerning this clone itself: The antigen it recognizes is unknown. There are no base qualities to consult, and no much larger clone falls within one base.

Receptor libraries were prepared by the immunoSEQ multiplex PCR assay. RNA was extracted from all samples and reverse transcribed into cDNA as template for TCR sequencing. First-strand cDNA was synthesized using SuperScript III with a 2:1 mix of oligo-dT and random hexamers. Amplification bias was assessed with a synthetic immune receptor repertoire, and residual bias was removed computationally. As for how the authors treated the data: Raw reads were preprocessed to remove errors, and CDR3 was defined by IMGT conventions from the conserved cysteine to phenylalanine. To get clonality, Shannon entropy was normalized by log2 of the number of productive unique TCRs and the result was subtracted from 1. Scalp TCRbeta sequences were cross-referenced with sorted blood CD4 and CD8 repertoires so that the CD4 or CD8 identity of scalp clones could be inferred. TCRdb limited this immuneACCESS table to in-frame rearrangements with V and J called. A share of clones is missing; checked studies link under half to unresolved V genes, and the rest is unexplained. That table supplies the V and J calls and clone size; D and trimming were determined from the DNA. Across this sample there are about 200,000 clones, with roughly 64% seen only once. The ten largest clones represent 5.5% to 6% of the sample.

The label giving this sample's time point can be read as: less than 30 weeks on oral tofacitinib. Read against the paper, the sample's treatment or condition label means: oral pan-JAK inhibitor, 5-10 mg twice daily. Peripheral blood and lesional scalp punch biopsies were obtained from patients with alopecia areata. After PBMCs were isolated by density centrifugation and stained for CD3, CD4 and CD8, a FACSAria was used to sort CD4+ and CD8+ T cells. The CDR3 contains 14 residues, cysteine and phenylalanine counted. Just the 42-base CDR3 DNA is kept, in frame starting at base 1. CDR1 and CDR2 (SGDLS, YYNGEE) derive from the germline V gene. V loses 8 bases of germline sequence and J loses 2 bases, and the interval between the two ends is 13 bases.

This TCR came from a human donor with alopecia areata. Recombination joined TRBV9 with TRBJ2-2, and perhaps TRBD2 as D gene, on 5 matching bases. Sequenced material: CD4+ T cells sorted from blood, taken at week 24, from a patient treated with tofacitinib. The sequence in DNA is TGTGCCAGTTCTAGCCAGACAAACACCGGGGAGCTGTTTTTT. Its coded protein is CASSSQTNTGELFF.